This T cell receptor (beta chain) was captured by sequencing in a study of vaccination and CD4 T cells after COVID-19. Study information: Post-vaccine sampling followed dose two by a median roughly 74 days (range 14 to 241). Study-level results: Apart from involving relatively few convalescent patients, the work omitted early post-infection timepoints.

Sequencing of DNA taken from cultured CD4+ T cells relied on the Oncomine TCR Beta short-read assay. Genomic DNA was extracted from cultured CD4+ T cells. TCRdb processed the PCR reads anew with MiXCR; each CDR3 protein has one entry. The repertoire holds 11,000 or so distinct CDR3 sequences, more than 35% seen once, with approximately 16% in the top ten. Treatment described: roughly ten-day PBMC culture with coronavirus spike peptide pools or control peptides (ViraFEST assay). Pre-COVID-19 pandemic sampling (2011-2018) yielded the unexposed donor's CD4+ T cells. Peptide pools at around 10 ug/ml stimulated roughly 1.9 million PBMCs per well with approximately 9.1 IU/ml IL-2. Trimming took off 2 bases at V and 10 bases at J, with 21 bases between the two ends. CDR1 and CDR2 (germline): DFQATT, SNEGSKA (reference sequence). The CDR3 contains 16 residues. Notes on this clonotype: Antigen: not known.

Sequencing input: CD4+ T cells from blood, cultured in vitro. This receptor was obtained from a human donor in good health. The J gene is TRBJ1-6, the V gene TRBV20-1, with a tentative D call TRBD1 (5 bases). The CDR3 DNA sequence: TGCAGTGCTAGACCAGGGACGGCCGGGCCCGGCTCACCCCTCCACTTT. This codes for CSARPGTAGPGSPLHF.